This T cell receptor (beta chain) appears in the sequencing data of a study of human T cells and chemical hapten exposure listed by TCRdb under 2021. Turning to the overall study: For sensitization, 2% DPC in acetone was applied to a 2 cm by 2 cm area of upper inner arm skin. Patients additionally received weekly therapeutic DPC doses to the scalp throughout the approximately 25-week study period. Patch tests used Finn chambers with 0.01% DPC on the upper back, scored after 6 days by International Contact Dermatitis Research Group standards. Most of the patients in the cohort were female, and the cohort covered alopecia areata with under or over 50% scalp involvement, alopecia totalis and alopecia universalis. The libraries were sequenced as a pool, and the TCR yield per sample differed mostly because of small variations in library volumes within the pool. This study followed changes in the peripheral blood TCR repertoire in vivo during primary and secondary sensitization of alopecia patients to the hapten diphenylcyclopropenone (DPC). Blood samples were taken from patients before sensitization (week 0) and at 2, 6 and about 24 weeks after DPC sensitization. For TCR sequencing, blood came from 25 to 35 alopecia patients at anywhere from one to four time points (pre-sensitization, 2, 6 and 24 weeks).

The research as a whole found: Because all patients had alopecia, a presumed autoimmune disease, the immune response of the patients might differ from that of healthy individuals. Repeated subsampling changed both the strength of the expansion versus patch-test correlation and the threshold at which that correlation became significant. DPC sensitization did not change the number of TCRs with a frequency above 1 in 1000, and there was no evidence of changes in global repertoire structure. Expanded TCRs formed significantly more large CDR3 similarity clusters than pre-sensitization or healthy control sets, consistent with antigen-driven responses. Patch test score correlated positively with the number of PT1 expanded TCRs, reaching significance at thresholds 8, 16 and 32 but not at 4.

At least ten counts were recorded for this clonotype. What this receptor recognizes is not known. Base qualities are missing; no much larger clone stands one base away. Including the terminal cysteine and phenylalanine, the CDR3 comprises 17 residues. Only the CDR3 region is kept as DNA, spanning 51 bases read in frame from base 1. Unmatched junction bases come to 12, with V trimmed by 2 bases and J by 8 bases. Taken from the germline V gene, the CDR1 and CDR2 loops are SGHVS and FQNEAQ. Read against the paper, the sample's time point label means: pre-sensitization, week 0. The treatment or condition label on this specimen signifies: therapeutic diphenylcyclopropenone sensitization with weekly scalp DPC. At every patch-test visit, the blood draw took place before the patch test was put on. Eligible patients were aged 18 to 70, diagnosed with alopecia, deemed suitable for DPC therapy, and excluded if pregnant. Total RNA was extracted from unfractionated whole blood collected in Tempus Blood RNA tubes.

The method was RACE. Reads for this sample came from a NextSeq 500. Library preparation attached unique molecular identifiers to individual cDNA molecules for quantitative, reproducible TCR counting. Both TCR alpha and TCR beta chains were sequenced from each blood RNA sample. In the source study's methods: Samples had a median of 95,638 TCRs, with a range from roughly 23,224 to 750,000. V, J and CDR3 annotation of the TCR reads was performed with the Decombinator software suite. For the PS versus PT1 abundance plots, all samples were subsampled to the same number of TCRs (28,000). Expanded TCRs were defined as absent before sensitization and observed at least eight times at the 2-week time point. TCRdb trimmed the raw reads at Q25, called clones with MiXCR and kept productive beta chains. One record per CDR3 amino acid sequence lists the most common genes and DNA. V and J calls and clone size were set by TCRdb, not the authors. This sample gives over 35,000 distinct CDR3 sequences in total; about 11% of them show up just once. The ten largest clonotypes hold roughly 6% of the sample.

The sample consisted of whole blood, taken in connection with sensitization to the hapten diphenylcyclopropenone (DPC). The source of this sequence is a man aged 25-45 years with alopecia areata. Some clones in this sample may be carry-over from other donors' samples. The chain employs TRBV7-8 and TRBJ2-1; 10 of the junction bases match TRBD2. The bases are TGTGCCAGCAGCTTAAGGCCTAGCGGGAGTCGTCGGGATGAGCAGTTCTTC. The resulting protein is CASSLRPSGSRRDEQFF.